A selection of T cell receptor beta chains follows, all from one sample in a study of CD8 T cells in Susac syndrome. One entry per CDR3 protein results from TCRdb running MiXCR on the immunoSEQ multiplex PCR reads. The sample lists roughly 250,000 distinct CDR3 sequences, 90% to 96% seen once, with roughly 0.1% in the top ten. Sequencing was done on a sample of CD4+ T cells from PBMCs. The source is a human donor with Susac syndrome. Both conserved end residues are part of each CDR3. D genes are given only for firm matches. Size tells how often a clone was seen (once, few, many) or the class of an expanded clone, and some rows leave it out.

>.|.|TRBV21-1|13|TRBJ2-1
CASSKWGNNEQFF
TGTGCCAGCAGCAAGTGGGGGAACAATGAGCAGTTCTTC
>.|once|TRBV5-1|14|TRBJ2-7
CASSSSASSYEQYF
TGCGCCAGCAGCTCGTCGGCGAGCTCCTACGAGCAGTACTTC
>.|.|TRBV20-1|15|TRBJ2-1
CSARDRVAGDNEQFF
TGCAGTGCTAGAGATAGGGTAGCAGGAGACAATGAGCAGTTCTTC
>TRBD1|.|TRBV20-1|14|TRBJ1-1
CSARGDRGQTEAFF
TGCAGTGCTAGGGGTGACAGGGGTCAAACTGAAGCTTTCTTT
>.|once|TRBV12-3/TRBV12-4|14|TRBJ1-2
CASSFHGNNYGYTF
TGTGCCAGCAGTTTCCACGGTAATAACTATGGCTACACCTTC
>TRBD2|.|TRBV28|12|TRBJ2-1
CASSRGLVEQFF
TGTGCCAGCAGTCGGGGACTAGTTGAGCAGTTCTTC
>.|.|TRBV28|17|TRBJ1-2
CASREGIGSVPNYGYTF
TGTGCCAGCCGCGAGGGTATCGGGTCAGTTCCTAACTATGGCTACACCTTC
>TRBD2|.|TRBV29-1|13|TRBJ2-3
CSVDWLAGDTQYF
TGCAGCGTTGACTGGCTAGCGGGAGATACGCAGTATTTT
>.|.|TRBV27|16|TRBJ1-1
CASSLGNYARHTEAFF
TGTGCCAGCAGTTTAGGGAACTATGCCAGGCACACTGAAGCTTTCTTT
>.|.|TRBV6-5|11|TRBJ1-1
CASSGFTEAFF
TGTGCCAGCAGCGGGTTCACTGAAGCTTTCTTT
>TRBD1|.|TRBV5-1|15|TRBJ2-1
CASSFGQGAYNEQFF
TGCGCCAGCAGCTTCGGACAGGGAGCCTACAATGAGCAGTTCTTC
>.|.|TRBV29-1|14|TRBJ1-2
CSVEAENLGHGYTF
TGCAGCGTTGAAGCGGAGAATCTAGGACATGGCTACACCTTC
>TRBD1|once|TRBV4-1|19|TRBJ1-1
CASSQEGWGQGLRVTEAFF
TGCGCCAGCAGCCAAGAGGGTTGGGGACAGGGTCTGAGGGTCACTGAAGCTTTCTTT
>TRBD1|.|TRBV14|15|TRBJ2-7
CASSLLGQGNYEQYF
TGTGCCAGCAGCCTATTGGGACAGGGCAACTACGAGCAGTACTTC
>.|.|TRBV20-1|15|TRBJ2-1
CSARDNPLGSNEQFF
TGCAGTGCTAGAGATAACCCCCTAGGCAGCAATGAGCAGTTCTTC
>.|once|TRBV3-1|14|TRBJ2-1
CASSQDGGSNEQFF
TGTGCCAGCAGCCAGGATGGGGGGAGCAATGAGCAGTTCTTC
>.|.|TRBV11-1|12|TRBJ2-7
CASSKPAIEQYF
TGTGCCAGCAGCAAACCGGCAATCGAGCAGTACTTC
>TRBD2|.|TRBV3-1|15|TRBJ2-1
CASSSTSGRPNEQFF
TGTGCCAGCAGCTCGACTAGCGGGAGGCCCAATGAGCAGTTCTTC
>TRBD1|.|TRBV6-5|14|TRBJ1-2
CASSRRGQGHWDTF
TGTGCCAGCAGCCGCCGGGGACAGGGGCATTGGGACACCTTC
>.|.|TRBV7-6|16|TRBJ2-3
CASSLDPGPNSLTQYF
TGTGCCAGCAGCTTAGATCCAGGACCGAATTCCCTTACGCAGTATTTT
>.|.|TRBV27|15|TRBJ2-2
CASSSSGAPTGELFF
TGTGCCAGCAGCTCTTCAGGGGCCCCCACCGGGGAGCTGTTTTTT
>.|.|TRBV5-6|14|TRBJ2-1
CASSLTGRLNEQFF
TGTGCCAGCTCCCTCACGGGACGGCTCAATGAGCAGTTCTTC
>.|.|TRBV7-2|12|TRBJ2-4
CASSPPINIQYF
TGTGCCAGCAGCCCCCCAATAAACATTCAGTACTTC
>.|.|TRBV11-3|13|TRBJ2-1
CASSLLREAEQFF
TGTGCCAGCAGCTTACTCAGGGAGGCCGAGCAGTTCTTC
>TRBD1|.|TRBV29-1|14|TRBJ1-1
CSVERTGTVTEAFF
TGCAGCGTTGAAAGAACCGGGACAGTAACTGAAGCTTTCTTT
>.|few|TRBV9|15|TRBJ1-3
CASSSQGATGNTIYF
TGTGCCAGCAGCTCACAGGGCGCAACTGGAAACACCATATATTTT
>TRBD2|.|TRBV5-1|17|TRBJ2-1
CASSLALASGSYNEQFF
TGCGCCAGCAGCTTGGCCCTGGCTAGCGGGTCCTACAATGAGCAGTTCTTC
>.|.|TRBV25-1|16|TRBJ1-2
CASSDPATGGLYGYTF
TGTGCCAGCAGTGACCCAGCGACAGGCGGATTATATGGCTACACCTTC
>.|.|TRBV25-1|16|TRBJ1-2
CASSGGVRKANYGYTF
TGTGCCAGCAGTGGGGGAGTTCGGAAGGCAAACTATGGCTACACCTTC
>.|.|TRBV19|14|TRBJ2-1
CASTAGSSYNEQFF
TGTGCCAGTACTGCGGGAAGCTCCTACAATGAGCAGTTCTTC
>TRBD1|once|TRBV18|14|TRBJ1-1
CASSPGTGPTQAFF
TGTGCCAGCTCACCGGGGACAGGCCCCACGCAAGCTTTCTTT
>TRBD1|.|TRBV20-1|15|TRBJ1-1
CSASHGDRGYTEAFF
TGCAGTGCTAGTCATGGGGACAGGGGATACACTGAAGCTTTCTTT
>.|.|TRBV3-1|17|TRBJ2-4
CASSQQGRGSTKNIQYF
TGTGCCAGCAGCCAACAGGGAAGGGGGTCAACCAAAAACATTCAGTACTTC
>.|.|TRBV15|14|TRBJ2-5
CATSRGVYQETQYF
TGTGCCACCAGCAGAGGAGTTTACCAAGAGACCCAGTACTTC
>.|once|TRBV20-1|11|TRBJ2-1
CSAGHRSRLSF
TGCAGTGCTGGGCACCGTAGTCGTCTGTCCTTC
>TRBD1|.|TRBV25-1|16|TRBJ1-1
CASREIVQGVNTEAFF
TGTGCCAGCAGGGAAATCGTTCAGGGGGTGAACACTGAAGCTTTCTTT
>.|.|TRBV6-5|15|TRBJ1-1
CASSYSGGQGTEAFF
TGTGCCAGCAGTTACTCAGGAGGGCAGGGGACTGAAGCTTTCTTT